Many counts were recorded for the clone carrying this TCR beta chain. Antigen: not known. The sample belongs to a study of Graves' ophthalmopathy and Graves' hyperthyroidism. The study's findings and limits: Most thyroid-expanded clonotypes exceeding 0.001 frequency were also found in blood. With 60% to 71% sensitivity and approximately 72% specificity, the model predicted ophthalmopathy progression.

Amplified material comprised TCR beta CDR3 regions derived from RNA transcripts. In the first round, RT-PCR was carried out with HTBI primers, and a multiplex PCR formed the second round. MiXCR, applied by TCRdb to the multiplex PCR reads, yields one record per CDR3 protein. Of hundreds of thousands of distinct CDR3 sequences detected, over 13% appear once; the ten largest clones hold 8% to 10%. With a duration under 3 months, ophthalmopathy in the donors showed moderate-to-severe activity, CAS ≥3 and NOSPECS ≥4. CDR3 length equals 15 residues. Germline V gene sequence: CDR1 MNHEY, CDR2 SVGAGI. V lost 4 bases, J lost 1 base, and 6 bases stayed unmatched.

The genes are TRBV6-5 and TRBJ1-1, with TRBD1 matching 7 bases. The receptor's source is a woman under 40 with Graves' ophthalmopathy. Input material: blood. The CDR3 protein is CASSSRTGGNTEAFF. The CDR3, as DNA: TGTGCCAGCAGTTCAAGGACAGGAGGGAACACTGAAGCTTTCTTT.